Shown below are 16 T cell receptor beta chains from a single sample sequenced in a study of Ad26.COV2.S vaccination and SARS-CoV-2 variants. The treatment: roughly 20 received Ad26.COV2.S at low or high dose, single or two shots; 5 received placebo; per-sample allocation not given. Sampling took place 63 days after the first vaccine or placebo injection. The repertoire was sequenced with immunoSEQ multiplex PCR; TCRdb's copy has only in-frame clones and lacks some. The sample holds roughly 380,000 clones, about 85% seen once. Here the sequenced sample was peripheral blood, taken in a trial of Ad26.COV2.S vaccine versus placebo. All receptors come from a person aged 18 to 59 who received the Ad26.COV2.S COVID-19 vaccine or a placebo.

V usage is TRBV18 and J usage is TRBJ2-1; D tentatively fits TRBD1 or TRBD2 (5 bases each). This CDR3 is built from 16 residues. Trimming left V 1 base short and J 0 bases short, with 10 bases between. The germline CDR1 and CDR2 sequences are KGHSH and LQKENI. The CDR3 DNA sequence: TGTGCCAGCTCACCACAATCCGGGGCCTCCTACAATGAGCAGTTCTTC. Its protein is CASSPQSGASYNEQFF.

The V gene is TRBV7-6, the J gene TRBJ2-5; D might be TRBD2 (5 bases). The CDR3 is 17 residues long. Trimming took off 0 bases at V and 1 base at J, with 15 bases between the two ends. In germline, CDR1 is SGHVS, CDR2 FNYEAQ. As DNA, the CDR3 is TGTGCCAGCAGCTTAGCTTCGCGGGTTAAGGTCCAAGAGACCCAGTACTTC. Translation gives CASSLASRVKVQETQYF.

V gene TRBV5-8 combines with J gene TRBJ2-1; D assignment may be TRBD1 or TRBD2 (7 bases each). Trimming removed 3 bases from V and 2 bases from J, with 12 bases in between. CDR1 and CDR2 from the germline V gene are SGHTS and YDEGEE. This CDR3 has 15 amino acids. Written as DNA, the CDR3 is TGTGCCAGCAGCTCCAGGGGGGGAACCTACAATGAGCAGTTCTTC. Protein sequence: CASSSRGGTYNEQFF.

The V and J genes are TRBV9 and TRBJ2-3, with TRBD2 as a possible D gene (6 bases). This CDR3 is 15 amino acids long. Germline V gene sequence: CDR1 SGDLS, CDR2 YYNGEE. Trimming left V 0 bases short and J 3 bases short, with 11 bases between. The CDR3 DNA reads TGTGCCAGCAGCGTAGGTAGGACTATTACAGATACGCAGTATTTT. Its protein product is CASSVGRTITDTQYF.

This clone has only a few counts. CDR3 sequence reads: CASSFLKTSGGNNEQFF. The CDR3 DNA reads as TGTGCCAGCAGCTTCTTAAAGACTAGCGGGGGAAACAATGAGCAGTTCTTC. This chain links TRBV13 with TRBJ2-1, with 12 bases lining up with TRBD2. With V trimmed by 3 bases and J by 5 bases, 8 bases remained unmatched. The CDR3 consists of 17 residues. Germline CDR1 is PRHDT and CDR2 is FYEKMQ (reference sequence).

The V call is TRBV7-2, the J call TRBJ2-1, with D perhaps matching TRBD1 (8 bases). Trimming took 4 bases from V and 10 from J, leaving 17 bases between them. Germline V gene lookup returns CDR1 SGHTA and CDR2 FQGNSA. The CDR3 sequence is 14 residues long. The DNA of the CDR3 is TGTGCCAGCAGCTCCCGAGACAGGGGAGGGGAGCAGTTCTTC. This sequence encodes CASSSRDRGGEQFF.

V and J are TRBV6-5 and TRBJ1-5; TRBD1 matches 7 bases. This CDR3 is 14 amino acids long. Germline CDR1 is MNHEY and CDR2 is SVGAGI. V was clipped by 6 bases and J by 5 bases; unmatched bases: 7. The chain's CDR3 is CASSPGTAHQPQHF. In DNA form, the CDR3 reads TGTGCCAGCAGCCCCGGGACAGCCCATCAGCCCCAGCATTTT.

This clone appeared a single time. This sequence joins TRBV5-1 and TRBJ2-7; the D gene is possibly TRBD1 (6 bases). The CDR3 contains 14 residues. Per the germline V gene, CDR1 is SGHRS and CDR2 is YFSETQ. Trimming removed 0 bases from V and 4 bases from J, with 11 bases in between. CDR3 amino acids: CASSLGAGEYEQYF. DNA of the CDR3: TGCGCCAGCAGCTTGGGGGCAGGGGAATACGAGCAGTACTTC.

The genes are TRBV9 and TRBJ2-2, with unresolved D. The germline V gene has CDR1 SGDLS and CDR2 YYNGEE. V was trimmed by 0 bases and J by 4 bases, leaving 7 bases between them. The CDR3 is 14 residues long. The CDR3 DNA is TGTGCCAGCAGCGTAGGACGCCCCACCGGGGAGCTGTTTTTT. This gives the protein CASSVGRPTGELFF.

V is TRBV11-2 and J is TRBJ2-3; the D call may be TRBD1 or TRBD2 (5 bases each). Germline V gene sequence: CDR1 SGHAT, CDR2 FQNNGV. This CDR3 spans 16 amino acids. The germline V and J ends were trimmed by 1 base and 5 bases, with 16 bases remaining between them. CDR3 protein: CASSLGGTAKGDTQYF. The CDR3 DNA reads as TGTGCCAGCAGCTTAGGTGGGACCGCAAAAGGAGATACGCAGTATTTT.

The chain recombines TRBV28 with TRBJ1-4; TRBD1 matches 9 bases. V dropped 4 bases and J dropped 12; count of bases not matched to a gene: 3. The CDR3 runs to 12 residues. Germline V gene sequence: CDR1 MDHEN, CDR2 SYDVKM. The CDR3: CASSYGQGQLFF. The CDR3, as DNA: TGTGCCAGCAGTTACGGACAGGGGCAACTGTTTTTT.

The V call is TRBV30, the J call TRBJ1-1; D may be TRBD1 (5 bases). Germline V gene sequence: CDR1 GTSNPN, CDR2 SVGIG (reference sequence). The CDR3 runs to 11 residues. V was pared by 5 bases and J by 8 bases, with 12 bases between. In DNA form, the CDR3 reads TGTGCCTGGGAGCAGGGCGGCGAAGCTTTCTTT. Its translation: CAWEQGGEAFF.

This chain links TRBV2 with TRBJ2-5; no definite D call. V gave up 8 bases and J gave up 1 base, with 14 bases separating them. The CDR3 covers 14 residues. The germline V gene has CDR1 SNHLY and CDR2 FYNNEI. The CDR3 here is CASVLSTTQETQYF. The CDR3 region has the DNA TGTGCCAGCGTCCTGTCCACTACCCAAGAGACCCAGTACTTC.

Only one count was recorded for this clone. V is TRBV10-1 and J is TRBJ1-6; D gene ambiguous. The CDR3 covers 15 residues. Germline V gene data show CDR1 as WNHNN and CDR2 as SYGVQD (reference sequence). V lost 8 bases to trimming and J lost 0 bases, with 11 bases between them. The CDR3 DNA reads TGCGCCAGCTCAGGAGAGAGCTCCTATAATTCACCCCTCCACTTT. Protein: CASSGESSYNSPLHF.

This clone appeared a few times. The chain uses TRBV19 and TRBJ2-7; TRBD1 matches at 7 bases. Germline V gene data show CDR1 as LNHDA and CDR2 as SQIVND (reference sequence). This CDR3 has 16 amino acids. V trimming: 4 bases; J trimming: 4 bases; junction bases outside the gene matches: 13. CDR3 DNA: TGTGCCAGTAGTACACCGGACAGGCCAGGAGGATACGAGCAGTACTTC. It is translated as CASSTPDRPGGYEQYF.

This chain links TRBV30 with TRBJ1-1; D not certain. Trimming shortened V by 2 bases and J by 1 base, and 11 bases separated the two germline ends. The length of the CDR3 is 14 residues. Germline values: CDR1 GTSNPN, CDR2 SVGIG (reference sequence). The CDR3: CAWSQDPWNTEAFF. For the CDR3, the DNA is TGTGCCTGGAGTCAGGACCCATGGAACACTGAAGCTTTCTTT.